What follows are 26 T cell receptor beta chains derived from one specimen sequenced in a study of identical twins. MiXCR, applied by TCRdb to the 5' RACE reads, yields one record per CDR3 protein. The repertoire holds some 600,000 distinct CDR3 sequences, with just over 7% as singletons. These same data were also listed under a study on yellow fever vaccine responses in identical twins.

The sequencing input was PBMCs. The source of these receptors is a woman between 18 and 29 years old in good health.

This clonotype came up many times. The chain joins TRBV29-1 to TRBJ2-1; 9 bases align to TRBD2. Germline V gene lookup returns CDR1 SQVTM and CDR2 ANQGSEA. J lost 5 bases, V lost 7 bases, and 9 bases had no gene match. This CDR3 is built from 14 residues. The CDR3 loop reads CSASSGSINNEQFF. In DNA, the CDR3 is TGCAGCGCAAGTAGCGGGAGTATCAACAATGAGCAGTTCTTC.

The gene calls are TRBV20-1 and TRBJ2-7, with D possibly matching TRBD2 (6 bases). CDR3 length: 15 amino acids. Germline lookup yields CDR1 DFQATT and CDR2 SNEGSKA (reference sequence). Trimming took off 1 base at V and 6 bases at J, with 19 bases between the two ends. Here the CDR3 reads CSARGRDSNSVEQYF. The CDR3 DNA sequence: TGCAGTGCTAGAGGAAGGGACTCCAACTCGGTCGAGCAGTACTTC.

This chain connects TRBV4-1 to TRBJ2-3, with 7 positions matching TRBD2. This CDR3 region has 17 residues. J was trimmed by 1 base and V by 6 bases; bases with no gene match: 13. In germline, CDR1 is MGHRA, CDR2 YSYEKL. CDR3 DNA: TGCGCCAGCAGTCCCTCTGGGGCGGGAGATCGCACAGATACGCAGTATTTT. Protein sequence: CASSPSGAGDRTDTQYF.

At least ten counts were recorded for this clonotype. The CDR3 bases are TGCAGCGTGACTTCTCCGGGACAAACCTACGAGCAGTACTTC. Translating gives CSVTSPGQTYEQYF. The gene calls are TRBV29-1 and TRBJ2-7, with D possibly matching TRBD1 (6 bases). From germline, CDR1 is SQVTM and CDR2 ANQGSEA. The CDR3 loop spans 14 amino acids. V was clipped by 6 bases and J by 2 bases, with 17 bases between them.

This clonotype was observed a few times. The chain is built from TRBV21-1 and TRBJ1-5; the D segment call TRBD1 is taken from the table without a DNA check. TRBV21-1 corresponds to a pseudogene. This CDR3 has 14 amino acids. The CDR3 protein is CASSSRDPNQPQHF. As DNA, the CDR3 is TGTGCCAGCAGCTCCCGGGACCCTAATCAGCCCCAGCATTTT.

This clonotype was seen a few times. The gene calls are TRBV6-5 and TRBJ1-6; 9 nucleotides align to TRBD1. The CDR3 is 16 amino acids. J lost 9 bases, V lost 3 bases, and 9 bases had no gene match. Germline V gene sequence: CDR1 MNHEY, CDR2 SVGAGI. CDR3 nucleotides: TGTGCCAGCAGTTATACTCTGACAGGGGGTGTTTCACCCCTCCACTTT. Its translation: CASSYTLTGGVSPLHF.

The chain couples TRBV6-5 to TRBJ1-2; perhaps TRBD1 as D (6 bases). Per the germline V gene, CDR1 is MNHEY and CDR2 is SVGAGI. V was clipped by 4 bases and J by 8 bases, with 17 bases between them. The CDR3 has 14 amino acids. The CDR3 spells CASSSSRQVDGYTF. DNA of the CDR3: TGTGCCAGCAGTTCCTCAAGACAGGTCGACGGCTACACCTTC.

This clonotype was recorded many times. The chain couples TRBV20-1 to TRBJ2-2; perhaps TRBD1 as D (7 bases). The CDR3 consists of 13 residues. V gave up 2 bases and J gave up 8 bases, with 12 bases separating them. The germline gives CDR1 DFQATT, CDR2 SNEGSKA (reference sequence). The CDR3 bases are TGCAGTGCTAGAAGCAGGGGGGTTGGGGAGCTGTTTTTT. This sequence encodes CSARSRGVGELFF.

This clonotype was found a few times. The genes are TRBV11-2 and TRBJ2-1, with 12 bases fitting TRBD2. The CDR3 has 19 residues. The V gene end was trimmed by 5 bases and the J gene end by 0 bases; junction bases not matched to a gene: 11. Germline V gene data show CDR1 as SGHAT and CDR2 as FQNNGV. The CDR3 coding sequence is TGTGCCAGCAGCCAAGCTTGGACTAGCGGGATGGACTCCTACAATGAGCAGTTCTTC. It translates to CASSQAWTSGMDSYNEQFF.

This clonotype was detected ten times or more. The chain carries TRBV6-5 and TRBJ1-1; D might be TRBD1 (5 bases). The CDR3 extends over 12 amino acids. V lost 7 bases, J lost 6 bases, and 12 bases lay in between. Germline loops: CDR1 MNHEY, CDR2 SVGAGI. The CDR3 loop reads CASTTGFSEAFF. CDR3 bases: TGTGCCAGCACCACAGGTTTCTCTGAAGCTTTCTTT.

This clonotype was seen many times. V and J are TRBV20-1 and TRBJ2-7; D might be TRBD2 (7 bases). This CDR3 contains 13 residues. Germline values: CDR1 DFQATT, CDR2 SNEGSKA (reference sequence). Deletions cut 4 bases from V and 1 base from J, with 11 bases between. CDR3 residues: CSAKAGTSYEQYF. CDR3 coding DNA: TGCAGTGCTAAAGCGGGGACATCCTACGAGCAGTACTTC.

There are a few counts of this clonotype. The chain employs TRBV19 and TRBJ2-1; D is ambiguous. CDR1 LNHDA and CDR2 SQIVND come from the germline V gene (reference sequence). This CDR3 comprises 16 residues. Between the trimmed V and J ends, which lost 1 base and 0 bases, there was a span of 10 bases. The chain's CDR3 is CASSIAVQSSYNEQFF. The CDR3 DNA follows: TGTGCCAGTAGTATAGCAGTCCAGAGCTCCTACAATGAGCAGTTCTTC.

The chain couples TRBV7-9 to TRBJ2-7; no clear D gene. Germline CDR1 is SEHNR and CDR2 is FQNEAQ (reference sequence). V lost 3 bases and J 2 bases, leaving 11 bases between the germline ends. The CDR3 totals 14 residues. In nucleotides, the CDR3 is TGTGCCAGCAGCTTGTCCGGGCCCGCCTACGAGCAGTACTTC. Translated: CASSLSGPAYEQYF.

This clonotype was seen a handful of times. This sequence joins TRBV20-1 and TRBJ2-4, with a tentative D call TRBD1 (5 bases). This CDR3 has 14 residues. Trimming cost V 5 bases and J 2 bases, with 13 bases left between them. Germline V gives CDR1 DFQATT, CDR2 SNEGSKA (reference sequence). The CDR3 DNA follows: TGCAGTGCTCCCCGCAGGGTGACCAAAAACATTCAGTACTTC. Encoded protein: CSAPRRVTKNIQYF.

This clonotype was counted at least ten times. V usage is TRBV14 and J usage is TRBJ2-5, with D unresolved. Trimming took 0 bases from V and 4 from J, leaving 12 bases between them. The CDR3 runs to 15 residues. Germline V gene sequence: CDR1 SGHDN, CDR2 FVKESK. CDR3 sequence reads: CASSQDSGPLETQYF. The CDR3 DNA sequence: TGTGCCAGCAGCCAAGATTCCGGGCCCTTAGAGACCCAGTACTTC.

This clonotype was recorded many times. V is TRBV6-4 and J is TRBJ2-1; 10 bases match TRBD2. V trimming: 4 bases; J trimming: 9 bases; junction bases outside the gene matches: 6. Per germline, CDR1 MRHNA and CDR2 SNTAGT. This CDR3 is 14 amino acids long. CDR3 coding DNA: TGTGCCAGCAGTGCTACTAGCGGGATCGGTGAGCAGTTCTTC. Translated, it gives CASSATSGIGEQFF.

This clonotype was seen many times. The gene calls are TRBV12-3 or TRBV12-4 and TRBJ2-2; D perhaps matches TRBD1 (5 bases). The ends were cut back, 6 bases at V and 0 bases at J, with 8 bases in the middle. The CDR3 runs to 14 residues. The CDR3 loop reads CASSQGTNTGELFF. CDR3 bases: TGTGCCAGCAGCCAGGGAACGAACACCGGGGAGCTGTTTTTT.

This clonotype was observed a handful of times. V and J are TRBV15 and TRBJ2-3; 13 nucleotides line up with TRBD2. Germline assignment: CDR1 LNHNV and CDR2 YYDKDF (reference sequence). The CDR3 sequence is 21 residues long. V trimming: 1 base; J trimming: 1 base; junction bases outside the gene matches: 14. The CDR3 DNA sequence: TGTGCCACCAGCAGAGGCCCTGGACTAGCGGGAGTCCTAAAACGCACAGATACGCAGTATTTT. Protein product: CATSRGPGLAGVLKRTDTQYF.

Written as DNA, the CDR3 is TGTGCCAGCAGCGAAACGGACAGGGAGTTTTATGGCTACACCTTC. Protein sequence: CASSETDREFYGYTF. The chain is built from TRBV5-5 and TRBJ1-2; 8 nucleotides line up with TRBD1. Trimming took 4 bases from V and 5 from J; bases not matched to a gene: 10. CDR1 and CDR2 (germline): SGHKS, YYEKEE (reference sequence). This CDR3 has 15 residues.

This clonotype was seen a few times. The gene calls are TRBV4-2 and TRBJ2-3; 12 nucleotides match TRBD2. With 2 bases clipped from V and 5 bases from J, the junction kept 11 bases outside the gene matches. The CDR3 is 18 residues long. CDR1 and CDR2 (germline): LGHNA, YNFKEQ. In DNA, the CDR3 is TGTGCCAGCAGCCAAACGGGTGGTCTAGCGGGGGGGCAAGATACGCAGTATTTT. The encoded protein is CASSQTGGLAGGQDTQYF.

This clonotype was seen a handful of times. The chain combines TRBV20-1 with TRBJ2-1, with TRBD2 identical over 9 bases. CDR1 and CDR2 (germline): DFQATT, SNEGSKA (reference sequence). Unmatched junction bases numbered 5, after V lost 1 base and J lost 7 bases. CDR3 length equals 14 residues. The CDR3 nucleotides read TGCAGTGCTAGAGCGGCTAGCGGGGTTAATGAGCAGTTCTTC. Protein: CSARAASGVNEQFF.

This clonotype showed up many times. The V gene is TRBV2, the J gene TRBJ1-2, with D possibly matching TRBD1 (5 bases). The germline V gene encodes CDR1 SNHLY and CDR2 FYNNEI. This CDR3 is built from 15 residues. Trimming shortened V by 7 bases and J by 5 bases, and 20 bases separated the two germline ends. The CDR3 DNA sequence: TGTGCCAGCATGGGGACCTACATTCCAGGATATGGCTACACCTTC. It codes for CASMGTYIPGYGYTF.

DNA of the CDR3: TGCGCCAGCAGCCAAAGGGCGGGGCCGGGAGATACGCAGTATTTT. Its translation is CASSQRAGPGDTQYF. The chain carries TRBV5-1 and TRBJ2-3; a weak D match, TRBD2 (6 bases). The germline V and J ends were trimmed by 4 bases and 5 bases, with 17 bases remaining between them. The CDR3 contains 15 residues. Germline CDR1 SGHRS, CDR2 YFSETQ.

The chain combines TRBV5-8 with TRBJ2-1; D is unclear. V gave up 2 bases and J gave up 1 base, with 10 bases separating them. Germline loops: CDR1 SGHTS, CDR2 YDEGEE. The CDR3 runs 15 residues. The CDR3 here is CASSFSEVSYNEQFF. DNA for the CDR3: TGTGCCAGCAGCTTCAGTGAAGTTTCCTACAATGAGCAGTTCTTC.

The chain employs TRBV7-8 and TRBJ2-6; D is unclear. The V and J ends lost 1 base and 4 bases respectively, with 14 bases between them. From germline, CDR1 is SGHVS and CDR2 FQNEAQ. This CDR3 has 17 residues. CDR3: CASSLEVNWRGANVLTF. The CDR3 bases are TGTGCCAGCAGCTTAGAGGTTAATTGGCGGGGGGCCAACGTCCTGACTTTC.

The rearrangement uses TRBV11-2 and TRBJ1-1, with TRBD1 as a possible D gene (5 bases). Germline assignment: CDR1 SGHAT and CDR2 FQNNGV. V lost 0 bases to trimming and J lost 1 base, with 15 bases between them. This CDR3 is built from 17 residues. The CDR3 reads CASSLDGGIRRNTEAFF. In nucleotides, the CDR3 is TGTGCCAGCAGCTTAGATGGGGGGATCCGTCGGAACACTGAAGCTTTCTTT.